This T cell receptor (beta chain) emerged from a study of blood T cells in healthy people across ages. The V and J ends lost 0 bases and 3 bases respectively, with 18 bases between them. This CDR3 has 17 residues. A second PCR of 7 to 11 cycles used a sample-barcoded 5' primer and a J-beta primer mix. Via MiXCR, TCRdb re-called the 5' RACE reads, giving one row per CDR3 protein. The table lists about 930,000 distinct CDR3 sequences, 29% of them singletons. This clonotype was recorded at least ten times. The sample was also linked to a second study, of T cells of mothers and their children.

The origin of this receptor is a woman aged 40 to 55 in good health. The genes are TRBV12-3 or TRBV12-4 and TRBJ2-7, with a tentative D call TRBD1 (5 bases). The sample taken for sequencing was blood. CDR3 amino acids: CASSLAVAWQGIYEQYF. CDR3 DNA sequence: TGTGCCAGCAGTTTAGCCGTGGCGTGGCAGGGAATCTACGAGCAGTACTTC.